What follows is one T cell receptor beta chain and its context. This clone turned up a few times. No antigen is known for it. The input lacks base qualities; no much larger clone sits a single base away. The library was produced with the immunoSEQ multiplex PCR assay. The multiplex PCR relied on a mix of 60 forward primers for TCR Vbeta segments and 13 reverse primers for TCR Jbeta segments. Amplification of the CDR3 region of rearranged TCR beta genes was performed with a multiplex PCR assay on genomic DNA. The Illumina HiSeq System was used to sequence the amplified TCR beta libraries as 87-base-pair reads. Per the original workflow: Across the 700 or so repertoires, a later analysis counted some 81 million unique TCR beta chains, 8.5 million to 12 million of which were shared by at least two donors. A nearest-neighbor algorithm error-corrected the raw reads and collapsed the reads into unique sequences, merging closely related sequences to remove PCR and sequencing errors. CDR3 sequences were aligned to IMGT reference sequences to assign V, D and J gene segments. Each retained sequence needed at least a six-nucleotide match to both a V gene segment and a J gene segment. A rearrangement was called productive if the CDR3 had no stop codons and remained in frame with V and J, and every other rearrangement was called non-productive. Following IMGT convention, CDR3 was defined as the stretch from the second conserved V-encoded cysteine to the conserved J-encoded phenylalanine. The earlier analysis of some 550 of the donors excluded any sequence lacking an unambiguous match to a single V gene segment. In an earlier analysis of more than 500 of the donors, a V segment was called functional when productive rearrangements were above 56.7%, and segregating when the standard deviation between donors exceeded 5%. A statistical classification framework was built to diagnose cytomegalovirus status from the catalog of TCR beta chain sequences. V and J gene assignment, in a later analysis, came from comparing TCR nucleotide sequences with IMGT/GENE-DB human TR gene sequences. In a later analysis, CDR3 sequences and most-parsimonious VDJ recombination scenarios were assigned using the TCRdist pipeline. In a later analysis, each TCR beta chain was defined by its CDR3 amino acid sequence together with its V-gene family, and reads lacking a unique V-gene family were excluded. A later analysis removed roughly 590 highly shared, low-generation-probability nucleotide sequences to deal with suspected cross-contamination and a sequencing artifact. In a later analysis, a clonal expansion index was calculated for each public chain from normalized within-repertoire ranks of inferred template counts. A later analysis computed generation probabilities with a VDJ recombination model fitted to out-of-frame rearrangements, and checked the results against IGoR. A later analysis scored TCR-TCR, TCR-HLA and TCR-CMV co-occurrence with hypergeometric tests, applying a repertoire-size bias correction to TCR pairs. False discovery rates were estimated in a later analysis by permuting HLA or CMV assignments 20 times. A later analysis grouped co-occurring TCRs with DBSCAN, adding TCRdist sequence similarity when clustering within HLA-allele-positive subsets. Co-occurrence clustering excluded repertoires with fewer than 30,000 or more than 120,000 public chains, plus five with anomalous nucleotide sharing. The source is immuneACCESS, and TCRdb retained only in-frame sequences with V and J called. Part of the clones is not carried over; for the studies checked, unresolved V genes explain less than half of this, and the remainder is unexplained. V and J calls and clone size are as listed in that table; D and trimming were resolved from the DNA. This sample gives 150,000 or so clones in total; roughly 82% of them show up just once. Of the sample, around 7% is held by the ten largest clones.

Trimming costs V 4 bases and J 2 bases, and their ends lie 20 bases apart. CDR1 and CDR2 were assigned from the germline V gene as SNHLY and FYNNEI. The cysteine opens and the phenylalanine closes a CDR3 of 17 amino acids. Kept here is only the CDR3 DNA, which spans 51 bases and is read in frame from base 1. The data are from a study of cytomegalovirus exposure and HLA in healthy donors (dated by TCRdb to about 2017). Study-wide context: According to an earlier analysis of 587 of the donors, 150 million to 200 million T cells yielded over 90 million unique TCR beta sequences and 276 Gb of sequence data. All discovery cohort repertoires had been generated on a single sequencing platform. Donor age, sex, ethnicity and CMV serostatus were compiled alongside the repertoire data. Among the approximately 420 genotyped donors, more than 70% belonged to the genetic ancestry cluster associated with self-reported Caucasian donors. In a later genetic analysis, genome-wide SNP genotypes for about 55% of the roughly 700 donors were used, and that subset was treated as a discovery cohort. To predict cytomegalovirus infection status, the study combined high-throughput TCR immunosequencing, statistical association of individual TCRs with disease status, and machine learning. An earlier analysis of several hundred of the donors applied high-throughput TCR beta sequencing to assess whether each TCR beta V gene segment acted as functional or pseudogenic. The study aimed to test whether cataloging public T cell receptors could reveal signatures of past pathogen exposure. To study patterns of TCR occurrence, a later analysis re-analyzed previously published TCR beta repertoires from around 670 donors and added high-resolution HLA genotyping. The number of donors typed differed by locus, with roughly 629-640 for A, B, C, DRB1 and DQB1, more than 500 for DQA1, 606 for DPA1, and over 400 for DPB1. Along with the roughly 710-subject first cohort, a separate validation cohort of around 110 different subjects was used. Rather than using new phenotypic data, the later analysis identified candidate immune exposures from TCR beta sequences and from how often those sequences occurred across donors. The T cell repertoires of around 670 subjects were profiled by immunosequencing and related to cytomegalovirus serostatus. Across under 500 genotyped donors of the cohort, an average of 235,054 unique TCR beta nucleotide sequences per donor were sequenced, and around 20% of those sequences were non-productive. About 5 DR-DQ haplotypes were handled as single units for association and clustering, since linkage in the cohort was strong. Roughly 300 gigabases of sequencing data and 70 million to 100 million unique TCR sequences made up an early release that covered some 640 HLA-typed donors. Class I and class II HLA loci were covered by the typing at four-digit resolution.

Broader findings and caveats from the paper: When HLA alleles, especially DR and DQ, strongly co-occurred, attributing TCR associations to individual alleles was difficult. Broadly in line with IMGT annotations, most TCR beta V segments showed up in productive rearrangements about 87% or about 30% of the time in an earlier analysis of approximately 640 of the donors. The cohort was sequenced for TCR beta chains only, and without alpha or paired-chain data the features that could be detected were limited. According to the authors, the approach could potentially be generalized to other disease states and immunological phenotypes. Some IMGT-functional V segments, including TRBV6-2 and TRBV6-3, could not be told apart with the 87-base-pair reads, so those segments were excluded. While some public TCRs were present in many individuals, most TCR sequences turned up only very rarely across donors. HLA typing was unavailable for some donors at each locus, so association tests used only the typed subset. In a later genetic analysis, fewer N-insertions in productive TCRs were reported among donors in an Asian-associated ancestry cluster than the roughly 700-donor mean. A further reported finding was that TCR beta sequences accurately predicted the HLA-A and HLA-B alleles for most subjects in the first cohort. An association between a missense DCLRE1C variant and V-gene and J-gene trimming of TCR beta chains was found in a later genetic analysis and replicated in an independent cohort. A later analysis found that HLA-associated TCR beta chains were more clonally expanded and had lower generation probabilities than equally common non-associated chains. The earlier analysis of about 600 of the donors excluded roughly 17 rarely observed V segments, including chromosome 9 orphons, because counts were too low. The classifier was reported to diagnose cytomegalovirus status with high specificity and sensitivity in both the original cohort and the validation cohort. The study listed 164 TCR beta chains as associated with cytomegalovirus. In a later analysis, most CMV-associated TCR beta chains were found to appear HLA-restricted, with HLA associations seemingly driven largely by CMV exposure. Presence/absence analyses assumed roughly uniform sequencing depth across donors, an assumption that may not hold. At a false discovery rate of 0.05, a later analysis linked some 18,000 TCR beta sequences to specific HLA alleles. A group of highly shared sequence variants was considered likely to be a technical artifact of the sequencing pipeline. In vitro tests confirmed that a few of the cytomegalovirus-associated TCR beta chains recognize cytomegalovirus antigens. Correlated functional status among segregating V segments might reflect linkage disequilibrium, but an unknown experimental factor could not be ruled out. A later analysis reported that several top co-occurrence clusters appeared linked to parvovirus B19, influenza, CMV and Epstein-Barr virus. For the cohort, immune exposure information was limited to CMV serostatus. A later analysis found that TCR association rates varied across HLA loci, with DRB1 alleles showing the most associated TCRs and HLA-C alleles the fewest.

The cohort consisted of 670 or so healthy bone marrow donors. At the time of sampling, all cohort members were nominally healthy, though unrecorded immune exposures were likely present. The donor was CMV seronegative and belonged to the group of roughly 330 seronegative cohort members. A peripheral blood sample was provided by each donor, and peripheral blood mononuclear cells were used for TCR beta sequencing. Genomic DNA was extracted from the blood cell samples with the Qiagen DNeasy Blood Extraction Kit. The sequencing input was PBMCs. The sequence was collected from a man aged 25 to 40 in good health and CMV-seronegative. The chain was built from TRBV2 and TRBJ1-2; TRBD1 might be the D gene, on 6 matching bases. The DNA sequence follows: TGTGCCAGCAGTGTGCGGGGGGCACCCAACTTGAACTATGGCTACACCTTC. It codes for CASSVRGAPNLNYGYTF.